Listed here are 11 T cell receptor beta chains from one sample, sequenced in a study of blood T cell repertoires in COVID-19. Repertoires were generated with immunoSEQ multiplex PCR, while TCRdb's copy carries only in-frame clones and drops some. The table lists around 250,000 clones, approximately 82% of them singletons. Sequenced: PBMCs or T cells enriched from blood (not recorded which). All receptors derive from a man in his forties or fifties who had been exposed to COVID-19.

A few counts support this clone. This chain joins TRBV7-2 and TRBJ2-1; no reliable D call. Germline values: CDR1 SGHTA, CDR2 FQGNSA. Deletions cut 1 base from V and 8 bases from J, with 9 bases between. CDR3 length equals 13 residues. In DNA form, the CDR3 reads TGTGCCAGCAGCTTAGGTAACCGGGATGAGCAGTTCTTC. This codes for CASSLGNRDEQFF.

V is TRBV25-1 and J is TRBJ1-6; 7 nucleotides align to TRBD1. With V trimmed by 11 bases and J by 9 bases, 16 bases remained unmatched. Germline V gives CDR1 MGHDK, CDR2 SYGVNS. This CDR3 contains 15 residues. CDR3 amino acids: CAVRGSKVLGSPLHF. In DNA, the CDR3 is TGTGCCGTCAGGGGGTCGAAGGTCTTGGGTTCACCCCTCCACTTT.

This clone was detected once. The CDR3 bases are TGCGCCAGCAGCTCCGACAGCTCCTATAATTCACCCCTCCACTTT. It encodes CASSSDSSYNSPLHF. The V call is TRBV5-1, the J call TRBJ1-6, with a weak D call TRBD1 (5 bases). Germline CDR1 reads SGHRS; CDR2 reads YFSETQ. The CDR3 has 15 residues. Trimming took 3 bases from V and 0 from J, leaving 7 bases between them.

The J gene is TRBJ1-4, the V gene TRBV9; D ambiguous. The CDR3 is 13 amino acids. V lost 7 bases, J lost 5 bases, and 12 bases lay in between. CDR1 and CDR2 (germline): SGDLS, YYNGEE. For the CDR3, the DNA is TGTGCCAGCGGTGGGGAGGGCAATGAAAAACTGTTTTTT. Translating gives CASGGEGNEKLFF.

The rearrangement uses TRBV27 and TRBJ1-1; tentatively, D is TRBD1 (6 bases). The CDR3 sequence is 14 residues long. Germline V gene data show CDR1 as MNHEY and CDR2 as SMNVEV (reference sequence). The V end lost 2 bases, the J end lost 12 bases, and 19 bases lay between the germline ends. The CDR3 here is CASSLAPLKGESFF. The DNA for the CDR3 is TGTGCCAGCAGTTTAGCCCCCCTTAAGGGGGAATCTTTCTTT.

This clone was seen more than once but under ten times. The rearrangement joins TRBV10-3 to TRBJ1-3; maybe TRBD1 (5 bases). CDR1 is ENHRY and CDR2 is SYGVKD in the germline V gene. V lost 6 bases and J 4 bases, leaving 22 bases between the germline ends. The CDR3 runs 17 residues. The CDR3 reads CAISVERRGTPGNTIYF. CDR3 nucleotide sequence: TGTGCCATCAGCGTAGAACGTAGGGGTACCCCCGGAAACACCATATATTTT.

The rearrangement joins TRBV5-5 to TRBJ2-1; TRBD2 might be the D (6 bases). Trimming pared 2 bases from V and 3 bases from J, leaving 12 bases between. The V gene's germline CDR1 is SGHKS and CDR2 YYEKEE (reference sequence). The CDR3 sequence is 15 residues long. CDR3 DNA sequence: TGTGCCAGCAGCTTAGACGGGAGAATCTACAATGAGCAGTTCTTC. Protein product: CASSLDGRIYNEQFF.

The CDR3 is CASSRGQSFYGYTF. The DNA for the CDR3 is TGTGCCAGCAGCCGTGGACAGTCATTCTATGGCTACACCTTC. This chain uses TRBV7-8 with TRBJ1-2, with TRBD1 as a possible D gene (6 bases). The CDR3 is 14 amino acids. V was trimmed by 5 bases and J by 4 bases, leaving 14 bases between them. Germline V CDR1 and CDR2: SGHVS, FQNEAQ. Complete variable domain (other parts from reference TRBV7-8 and TRBJ1-2): GAGVSQSPRYKVAKRGQDVALRCDPISGHVSLFWYQQALGQGPEFLTYFQNEAQLDKSGLPSDRFFAERPEGSVSTLKIQRTQQEDSAVYLCASSRGQSFYGYTFGSGTRLTVV.

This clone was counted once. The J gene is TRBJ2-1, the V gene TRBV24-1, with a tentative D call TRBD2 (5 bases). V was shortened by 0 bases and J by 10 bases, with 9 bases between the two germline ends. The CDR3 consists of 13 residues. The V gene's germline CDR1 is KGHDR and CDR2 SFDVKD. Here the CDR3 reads CATSDLDYREQFF. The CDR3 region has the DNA TGTGCCACCAGTGATTTGGACTACCGGGAGCAGTTCTTC.

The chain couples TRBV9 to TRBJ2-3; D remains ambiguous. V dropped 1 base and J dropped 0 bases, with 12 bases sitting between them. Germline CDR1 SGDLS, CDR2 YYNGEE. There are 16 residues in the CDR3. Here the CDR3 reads CASSVSVLGSTDTQYF. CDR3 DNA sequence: TGTGCCAGCAGCGTATCTGTTCTCGGTAGCACAGATACGCAGTATTTT.

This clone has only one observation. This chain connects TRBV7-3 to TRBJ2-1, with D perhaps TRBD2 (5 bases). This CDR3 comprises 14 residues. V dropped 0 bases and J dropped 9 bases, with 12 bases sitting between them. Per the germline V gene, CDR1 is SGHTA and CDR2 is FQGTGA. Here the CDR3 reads CASSLTRGDGEQFF. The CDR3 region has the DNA TGTGCCAGCAGCTTAACACGGGGAGATGGTGAGCAGTTCTTC.